This T cell receptor (beta chain) was documented in a study of Ad26.COV2.S vaccination and SARS-CoV-2 variants. The data were produced by immunoSEQ multiplex PCR, yet TCRdb's version contains in-frame clones alone and is incomplete. There are approximately 140,000 clones in the sample; approximately 90% occur only once, and 5% lies in the top ten. General study points: Vaccine recipients surpassed placebo recipients in spike-specific TCR breadth. Those who received vaccine or placebo ended up with similar non-spike TCR breadth. The breadth of spike-specific CD8+ and CD4+ T cell responses after vaccination was reportedly substantial.

Germline loops: CDR1 MNHEY, CDR2 SVGAGI. The CDR3 length is 11 residues, termini included. A word on this clone: Its antigen is currently unknown. No conserved phenylalanine or tryptophan is present at the end of the CDR3, so a read error is the likely explanation. No DNA is shown, since the ends of the CDR3 on it are uncertain; the CDR3 is the one TCRdb lists.

The sample consisted of peripheral blood, taken after recovery from COVID-19. The clonotype comes from a human donor who had recovered from COVID-19. V usage is TRBV6-5 and J usage is TRBJ1-2. CDR3 residues: CASSTWTDQAL.